This T cell receptor (beta chain) emerged from a study of shared clonotypes between healthy human individuals. Study in general: Donors consisted of two women and a few men between 18 and 49.

Generated by immunoSEQ multiplex PCR, the TCRdb table keeps only in-frame clones and is missing some. Of 730,000 or so clones in the sample, 72% were seen once. CD45RA+ naive and CD45RA-negative memory subsets were separated from CD4+ cells. Notes on the study in general: Shared clonotypes across all four donors exceeded non-shared ones in generation probability.

The V gene's germline CDR1 is LNHDA and CDR2 SQIVND (reference sequence). The CDR3 runs 14 residues. V lost 4 bases to trimming and J lost 9 bases, with 16 bases between them. A note on this clone: Antigen specificity is unknown.

This receptor was taken from a woman in her thirties in good health. V and J are TRBV19 and TRBJ2-1; the D call may be TRBD1 or TRBD2 (5 bases each). Input material: memory CD4+ T cells sorted from blood. Noted subset: CD45RA-negative fraction. The CDR3 loop is CASSSLGARGEQFF. DNA of the CDR3: TGTGCCAGTAGTAGCCTCGGGGCTAGGGGTGAGCAGTTCTTC.